Here is one T cell receptor beta chain with its context. Its antigen is currently not known. No much larger clonotype is one base removed from it; base qualities were not supplied. The entry originates in a study of shared clonotypes between healthy human individuals (dated by TCRdb to between 2020 and 2021). As for the study more broadly: The cohort included three men and two women between 18 and 49 years of age. Each donor's leukapheresis produced roughly between roughly 0.85 and 10 billion PBMCs. To estimate repertoire size and how much clonotypes are shared between individuals, the study performed deep sequencing of blood TCR repertoires from a few healthy adults. To increase sequencing depth and limit assay-specific biases, TCR repertoire library preparation and sequencing were carried out by different laboratories using diverse techniques. On the study overall, not on this receptor specifically: Sampling was restricted to blood, and TCR repertoires in tissues likely differ from the TCR repertoires found in blood. Because the study included a small number of donors, the genetic and exposure-history diversity represented was limited. Based on pairwise subsampling, the degree of clonotype sharing among donors was expected to be affected by sequencing depth.

Using the deep immunoSEQ assay, TCR CDR3 regions were amplified from genomic DNA by multiplex PCR. Genomic DNA extracted from each cell subset was distributed evenly over all wells of several immunoSEQ 96-well plates, and each plate served as one replicate. For unsorted PBMC, each replicate PCR was loaded with about 280 ng genomic DNA, equivalent to 25,000 to 35,000 T cell genomes. Ten immunoSEQ deep assay plates were used to sequence the unsorted PBMC genomic DNA. Purified libraries were measured with a Qubit 3.0 fluorometer, size-checked on a Bioanalyzer 2100, and measured again with the KAPA Library Quantification kit. A separate single-read 150-cycle Illumina NextSeq 550 flow cell was used to sequence each immunoSEQ 96-well plate. Turning to the authors' computational methods: Because the immunoSEQ output held only junctional sequences and lacked quality scores, the filtering could not match the filtering applied to full-length reads. Sequences were annotated with PyIR, a Python wrapper for IgBLAST v1.9, using IMGT germline references to assign V/J genes and CDR3. Reads with weak V/J assignments (E-value above 1e-6), missing CDR3, stop codons, out-of-frame junctions, or ambiguous translated residues were removed. V3J clonotypes were defined by identical inferred V gene, J gene, and CDR3 amino acid sequence. Percentage overlap between repertoires was calculated by dividing the number of shared unique clonotypes by the size of the smaller repertoire. RTK rarefaction, the Chao1 estimator, and Recon v2.1 estimates of unobserved clonotypes were used to assess repertoire richness. TCRdb provides this immuneACCESS table in a form limited to in-frame rearrangements. Some clones are lacking; in checked studies, under half of them reflect an unresolved V gene, and why the rest are absent is not known. For V, J and clone size, that table is used; D and trimming come from the DNA. The sample table shows some 490,000 clones, and almost 80% are seen once. The ten largest clonotypes hold about 12% of the sample.

The donors were healthy, HIV-negative adults with no recently reported acute infections or vaccinations. All donors were Caucasian adults living in Nashville, Tennessee, USA. For unsorted samples, some 100 million PBMCs were counted, and genomic DNA was extracted using the QIAamp DNA Blood Mini kit. Blood was obtained by leukapheresis, after which PBMCs were separated by Ficoll-Histopaque density gradient centrifugation and cryopreserved in liquid nitrogen vapor phase. From the cysteine through the phenylalanine, the CDR3 covers 13 amino acids. Of the read, only the CDR3 DNA is kept; its 39 bases are in frame from base 1. V gives up 1 base and J gives up 6 bases, and the segment between their germline ends measures 9 bases. From a lookup of the germline V gene (reference sequence), CDR1 and CDR2 are LNHDA and SQIVND.

The sample taken for sequencing was PBMCs. This TCR was sampled from a woman aged 40 to 49 in good health. Some clones in this sample may be carry-over from other donors' samples. The chain is encoded by TRBV19 joined to TRBJ1-2, with the D gene too uncertain to name. In nucleotides, the sequence is TGTGCCAGTAGTATAGCCGTCTATGATGGCTACACCTTC. Translated, this is CASSIAVYDGYTF.